The 12 T cell receptor beta chains presented below share a single source sample, sequenced in a study of blood T cells in healthy people across ages. For the second PCR, which ran for about 7 to 12 cycles, a sample-barcoded 5' primer and a J-beta primer mix were used. TCRdb redid the calling of the 5' RACE reads with MiXCR, one entry per CDR3 protein. The sample includes about 1.8 million distinct CDR3 sequences, 40% to 55% of them seen just once. Material: blood. Receptors were obtained from a woman aged 40 to 50 in good health.

Worth noting for this clonotype: One end of the junction does not line up with germline, which may come from a read error. The rearrangement uses TRBV20-1 and TRBJ1-2; D is ambiguous. The CDR3 loop spans 14 amino acids. Germline V gene data show CDR1 as DFQATT and CDR2 as SNEGSKA (reference sequence). CDR3 DNA: TGCAGTACTAGAGATTGGGAGTTGAACTATGGCTACACCTTC. It encodes CSTRDWELNYGYTF.

The chain couples TRBV29-1 to TRBJ2-1, with D tentatively TRBD1 (6 bases). In germline, CDR1 is SQVTM, CDR2 ANQGSEA. This CDR3 spans 15 amino acids. The V gene lost 3 bases and the J gene lost 3 bases, with 15 bases spanning the gap. Written as DNA, the CDR3 is TGCAGCGTTGAGGGGGACACAACTTTCTACAATGAGCAGTTCTTC. Residues: CSVEGDTTFYNEQFF.

The DNA of the CDR3 is TGTGCCAGCAGCTTAGAGGGACAGAATAACTATGGCTACACCTTC. Protein: CASSLEGQNNYGYTF. The rearrangement uses TRBV11-1 and TRBJ1-2, with 7 positions matching TRBD1. Germline trimming cut 1 base from V and 1 base from J; bases unmatched to any gene: 3. Germline CDR1 reads SGHAT; CDR2 reads FQDESV (reference sequence). The length of the CDR3 is 15 residues.

This chain connects TRBV7-9 to TRBJ1-2; the D gene is possibly TRBD1 (5 bases). With 5 bases removed from V and 3 bases from J, the gap between germline ends came to 10 bases. The CDR3 runs 13 residues. The V gene's germline CDR1 is SEHNR and CDR2 FQNEAQ (reference sequence). CDR3 nucleotide sequence: TGTGCCAGCAGCGGAGGGGCAGACTATGGCTACACCTTC. Protein product: CASSGGADYGYTF. Variable domain in full (rest from reference TRBV7-9 and TRBJ1-2): DTGVSQNPRHKITKRGQNVTFRCDPISEHNRLYWYRQTLGQGPEFLTYFQNEAQLEKSRLLSDRFSAERPKGSFSTLEIQRTEQGDSAMYLCASSGGADYGYTFGSGTRLTVV.

This clonotype was observed a few times. V and J are TRBV28 and TRBJ2-5; D is tentatively TRBD1 or TRBD2 (5 bases each). Looked up from germline, CDR1 is MDHEN and CDR2 is SYDVKM. Trimming removed 3 bases from V and 2 bases from J, with 25 bases in between. The CDR3 has 19 residues. The CDR3 DNA follows: TGTGCCAGCAGTTTTACTGGGGCTAGCAGGCAACATAAACAAGAGACCCAGTACTTC. Translating it yields CASSFTGASRQHKQETQYF.

V is TRBV6-5 and J is TRBJ2-7; D gene ambiguous. This CDR3 has 14 residues. Germline lookup yields CDR1 MNHEY and CDR2 SVGAGI. Trimming took off 0 bases at V and 4 bases at J, with 10 bases between the two ends. As DNA, the CDR3 is TGTGCCAGCAGTTACTCGGGCTTGAGATACGAGCAGTACTTC. Its translation is CASSYSGLRYEQYF.

The chain couples TRBV7-9 to TRBJ1-1; no clear D gene. With 5 bases removed from V and 6 bases from J, the gap between germline ends came to 16 bases. From germline, CDR1 is SEHNR and CDR2 FQNEAQ (reference sequence). The CDR3 extends over 14 amino acids. CDR3 coding DNA: TGTGCCAGCAGCCAAACAGATTACCATGCTGAAGCTTTCTTT. This codes for CASSQTDYHAEAFF.

This clonotype was recorded a few times. This chain links TRBV9 with TRBJ2-7; 9 bases match TRBD2. V was clipped by 0 bases and J by 2 bases; unmatched bases: 6. The CDR3 has 16 residues. Germline-derived CDR1 and CDR2 are SGDLS and YYNGEE. The CDR3 here is CASSVEGSGGTYEQYF. The CDR3 coding sequence is TGTGCCAGCAGCGTAGAAGGTAGCGGGGGCACCTACGAGCAGTACTTC.

The chain is built from TRBV27 and TRBJ1-1; TRBD1 matches 9 bases. There are 15 residues in the CDR3. The V gene's germline CDR1 is MNHEY and CDR2 SMNVEV (reference sequence). The trim removed 5 bases at V and 4 bases at J, leaving 8 bases unmatched. The CDR3 spells CASSPAGTGRTEAFF. CDR3 nucleotides: TGTGCCAGCAGTCCCGCCGGGACAGGGCGCACTGAAGCTTTCTTT.

The chain links TRBV20-1 to TRBJ2-3; TRBD2 is a possible D gene (6 bases). CDR3 length equals 15 residues. Germline CDR1 is DFQATT and CDR2 is SNEGSKA (reference sequence). Trimming took 8 bases from V and 6 from J, leaving 24 bases between them. The CDR3 loop reads CSTGIDGPREDTQYF. The CDR3 DNA is TGCAGTACTGGGATAGATGGCCCTCGGGAGGATACGCAGTATTTT.

The V gene is TRBV27, the J gene TRBJ2-7; a possible D gene is TRBD2 (6 bases). The CDR3 extends over 14 amino acids. V lost 7 bases, J lost 7 bases, and 20 bases lay in between. Germline loops: CDR1 MNHEY, CDR2 SMNVEV (reference sequence). CDR3 region: CASKTGVGESEQYF. In DNA form, the CDR3 reads TGTGCCAGCAAGACGGGGGTGGGAGAGAGTGAGCAGTACTTC.

Comments on this clonotype: A clone one base away is much larger, so this may be a read error. The chain joins TRBV27 to TRBJ2-3; D is perhaps TRBD1 (6 bases). CDR3 length: 13 residues. Germline CDR1 is MNHEY and CDR2 is SMNVEV (reference sequence). The CDR3 DNA reads as TGTGTCAGCAGTTTCCGAGGGGGAGATACGCAGTATTTT. The encoded protein is CVSSFRGGDTQYF.